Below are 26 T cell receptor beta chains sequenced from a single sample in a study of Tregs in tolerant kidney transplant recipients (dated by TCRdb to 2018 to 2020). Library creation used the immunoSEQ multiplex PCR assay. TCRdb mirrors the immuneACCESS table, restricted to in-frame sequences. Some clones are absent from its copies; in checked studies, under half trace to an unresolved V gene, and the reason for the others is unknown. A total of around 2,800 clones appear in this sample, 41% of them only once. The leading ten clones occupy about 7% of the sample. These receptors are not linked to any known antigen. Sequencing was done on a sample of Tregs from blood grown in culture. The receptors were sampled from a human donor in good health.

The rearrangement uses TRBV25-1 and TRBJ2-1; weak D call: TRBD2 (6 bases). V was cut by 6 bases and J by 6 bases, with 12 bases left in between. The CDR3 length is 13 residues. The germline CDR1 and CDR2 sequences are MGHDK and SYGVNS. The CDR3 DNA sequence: TGTGCCAGCAGACAGACCGGGGGCAATGAGCAGTTCTTC. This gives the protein CASRQTGGNEQFF.

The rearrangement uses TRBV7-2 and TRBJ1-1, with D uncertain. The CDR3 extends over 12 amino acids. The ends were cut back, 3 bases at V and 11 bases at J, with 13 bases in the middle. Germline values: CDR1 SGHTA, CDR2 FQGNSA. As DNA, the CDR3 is TGTGCCAGCAGCTTGATAGATACCCGGGCTTTCTTT. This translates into CASSLIDTRAFF.

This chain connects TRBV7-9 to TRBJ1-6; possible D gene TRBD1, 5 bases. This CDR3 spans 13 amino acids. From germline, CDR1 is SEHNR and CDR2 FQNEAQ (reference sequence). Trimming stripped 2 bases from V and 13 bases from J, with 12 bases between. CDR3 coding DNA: TGTGCCAGCAGCTTACGTCAGGGCAGCCCCCTCCACTTT. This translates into CASSLRQGSPLHF. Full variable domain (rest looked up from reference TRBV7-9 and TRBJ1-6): DTGVSQNPRHKITKRGQNVTFRCDPISEHNRLYWYRQTLGQGPEFLTYFQNEAQLEKSRLLSDRFSAERPKGSFSTLEIQRTEQGDSAMYLCASSLRQGSPLHFGNGTRLTVT.

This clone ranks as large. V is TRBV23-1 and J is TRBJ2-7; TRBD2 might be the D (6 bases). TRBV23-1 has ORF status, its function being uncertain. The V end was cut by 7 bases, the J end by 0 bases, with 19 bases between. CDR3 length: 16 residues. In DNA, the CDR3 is TGCGCCAGCAATTCCCCCCGCGGGAAGAGCTCCTACGAGCAGTACTTC. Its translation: CASNSPRGKSSYEQYF.

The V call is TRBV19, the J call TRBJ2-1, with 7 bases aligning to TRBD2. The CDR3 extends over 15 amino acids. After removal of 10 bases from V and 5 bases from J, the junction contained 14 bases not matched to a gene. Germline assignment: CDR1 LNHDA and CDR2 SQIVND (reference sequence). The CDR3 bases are TGTGCCAACCCCCCCGTTTTCGGGGGGAACAATGAGCAGTTCTTC. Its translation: CANPPVFGGNNEQFF. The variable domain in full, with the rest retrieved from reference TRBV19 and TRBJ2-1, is DGGITQSPKYLFRKEGQNVTLSCEQNLNHDAMYWYRQDPGQGLRLIYYSQIVNDFQKGDIAEGYSVSREKKESFPLTVTSAQKNPTAFYLCANPPVFGGNNEQFFGPGTRLTVL.

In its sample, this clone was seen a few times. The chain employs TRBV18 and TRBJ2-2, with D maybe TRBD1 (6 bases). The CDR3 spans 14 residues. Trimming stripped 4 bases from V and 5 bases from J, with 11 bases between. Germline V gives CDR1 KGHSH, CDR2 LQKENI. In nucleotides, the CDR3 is TGTGCCAGCTCACTTCTACAGGGAACCGGGGAGCTGTTTTTT. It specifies CASSLLQGTGELFF.

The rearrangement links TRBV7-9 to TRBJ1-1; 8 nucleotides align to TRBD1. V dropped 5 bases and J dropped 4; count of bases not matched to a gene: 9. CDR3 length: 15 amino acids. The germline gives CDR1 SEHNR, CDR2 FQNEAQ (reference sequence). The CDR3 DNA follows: TGTGCCAGCAGCCTCTCCCCGACAGGGGCCACTGAAGCTTTCTTT. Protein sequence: CASSLSPTGATEAFF.

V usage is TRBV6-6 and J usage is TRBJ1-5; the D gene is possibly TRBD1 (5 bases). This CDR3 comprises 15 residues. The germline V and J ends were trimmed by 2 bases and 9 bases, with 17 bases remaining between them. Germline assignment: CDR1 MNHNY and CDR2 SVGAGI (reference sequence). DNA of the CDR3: TGTGCCAGCAGTTACGGGGGTAGGTTCGCCGGGCCCCAGCATTTT. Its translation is CASSYGGRFAGPQHF.

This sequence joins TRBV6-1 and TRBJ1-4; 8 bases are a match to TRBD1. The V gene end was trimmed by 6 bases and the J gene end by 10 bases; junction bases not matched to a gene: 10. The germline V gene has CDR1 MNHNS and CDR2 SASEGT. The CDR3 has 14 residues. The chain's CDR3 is CASRSPRTGLKLFF. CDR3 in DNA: TGTGCCAGCAGGAGCCCCCGGACAGGGCTAAAACTGTTTTTT.

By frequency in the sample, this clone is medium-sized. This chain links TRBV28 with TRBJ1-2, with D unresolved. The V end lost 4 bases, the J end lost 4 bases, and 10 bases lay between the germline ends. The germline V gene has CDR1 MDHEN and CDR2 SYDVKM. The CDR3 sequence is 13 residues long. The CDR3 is CASSSINFYGYTF. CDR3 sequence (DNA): TGTGCCAGCAGTTCAATCAACTTCTATGGCTACACCTTC.

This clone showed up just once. The CDR3 region is CASSSSGRWQETQYF. In nucleotides, the CDR3 is TGCGCCAGCAGCTCTAGCGGGAGATGGCAAGAGACCCAGTACTTC. The chain links TRBV5-1 to TRBJ2-5; TRBD2 matches 10 bases. V was clipped by 3 bases and J by 2 bases; unmatched bases: 4. The CDR3 contains 15 residues. Per the germline V gene, CDR1 is SGHRS and CDR2 is YFSETQ.

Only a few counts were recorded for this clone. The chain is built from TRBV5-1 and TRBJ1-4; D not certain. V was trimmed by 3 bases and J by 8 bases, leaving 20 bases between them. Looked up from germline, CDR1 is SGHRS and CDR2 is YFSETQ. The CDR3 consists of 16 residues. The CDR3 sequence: CASSSSAGIAGEKLFF. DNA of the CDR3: TGCGCCAGCAGCTCCTCGGCGGGTATAGCGGGAGAAAAACTGTTTTTT. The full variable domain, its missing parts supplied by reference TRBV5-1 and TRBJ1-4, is KAGVTQTPRYLIKTRGQQVTLSCSPISGHRSVSWYQQTPGQGLQFLFEYFSETQRNKGNFPGRFSGRQFSNSRSEMNVSTLELGDSALYLCASSSSAGIAGEKLFFGSGTQLSVL.

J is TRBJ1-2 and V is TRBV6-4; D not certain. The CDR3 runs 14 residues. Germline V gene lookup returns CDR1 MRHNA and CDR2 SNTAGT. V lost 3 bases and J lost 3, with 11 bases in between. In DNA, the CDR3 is TGTGCCAGCAGTGAACTGACAAGACACTATGGCTACACCTTC. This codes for CASSELTRHYGYTF.

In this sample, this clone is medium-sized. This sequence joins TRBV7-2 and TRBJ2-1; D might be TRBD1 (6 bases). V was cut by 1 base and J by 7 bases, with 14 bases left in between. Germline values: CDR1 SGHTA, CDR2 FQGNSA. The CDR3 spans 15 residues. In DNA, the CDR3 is TGTGCCAGCAGCTTAGTAGGGGGTATCGAAAATGAGCAGTTCTTC. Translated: CASSLVGGIENEQFF. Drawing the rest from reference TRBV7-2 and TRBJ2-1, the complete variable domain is GAGVSQSPSNKVTEKGKDVELRCDPISGHTALYWYRQSLGQGLEFLIYFQGNSAPDKSGLPSDRFSAERTGGSVSTLTIQRTQQEDSAVYLCASSLVGGIENEQFFGPGTRLTVL.

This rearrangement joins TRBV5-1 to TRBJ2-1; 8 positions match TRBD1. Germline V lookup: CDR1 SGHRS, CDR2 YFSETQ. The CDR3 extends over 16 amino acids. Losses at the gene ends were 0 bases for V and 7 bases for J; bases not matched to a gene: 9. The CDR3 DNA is TGCGCCAGCAGCTTGGGCACCAGGGGGCAGGGGAATGAGCAGTTCTTC. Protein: CASSLGTRGQGNEQFF.

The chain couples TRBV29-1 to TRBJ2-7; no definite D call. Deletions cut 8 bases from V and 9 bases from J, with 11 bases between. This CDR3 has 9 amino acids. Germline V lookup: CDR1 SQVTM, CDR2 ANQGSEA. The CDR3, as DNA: TGCAGCTCCAGTTGGTGGCAGTACTTC. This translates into CSSSWWQYF.

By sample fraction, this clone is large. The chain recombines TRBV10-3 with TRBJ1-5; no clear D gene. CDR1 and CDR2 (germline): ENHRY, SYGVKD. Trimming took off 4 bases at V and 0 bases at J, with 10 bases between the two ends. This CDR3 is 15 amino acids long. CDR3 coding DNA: TGTGCCATCAGTGGGGAGGGTTATAGCAATCAGCCCCAGCATTTT. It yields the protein CAISGEGYSNQPQHF.

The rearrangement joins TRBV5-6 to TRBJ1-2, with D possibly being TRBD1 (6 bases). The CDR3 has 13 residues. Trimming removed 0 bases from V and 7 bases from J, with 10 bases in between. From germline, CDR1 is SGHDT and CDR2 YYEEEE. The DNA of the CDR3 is TGTGCCAGCAGCTTGGTGGGGGGCTCTGGCTACACCTTC. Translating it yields CASSLVGGSGYTF. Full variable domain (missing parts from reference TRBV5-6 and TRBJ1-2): DAGVTQSPTHLIKTRGQQVTLRCSPKSGHDTVSWYQQALGQGPQFIFQYYEEEERQRGNFPDRFSGHQFPNYSSELNVNALLLGDSALYLCASSLVGGSGYTFGSGTRLTVV.

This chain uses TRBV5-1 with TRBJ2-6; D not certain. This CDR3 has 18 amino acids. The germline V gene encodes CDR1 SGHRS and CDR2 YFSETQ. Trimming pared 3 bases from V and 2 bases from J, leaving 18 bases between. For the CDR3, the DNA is TGCGCCAGCAGCTCAGTCGATCCACGGATCGCTGGGGCCAACGTCCTGACTTTC. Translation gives CASSSVDPRIAGANVLTF. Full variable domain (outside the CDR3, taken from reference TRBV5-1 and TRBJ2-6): KAGVTQTPRYLIKTRGQQVTLSCSPISGHRSVSWYQQTPGQGLQFLFEYFSETQRNKGNFPGRFSGRQFSNSRSEMNVSTLELGDSALYLCASSSVDPRIAGANVLTFGAGSRLTVL.

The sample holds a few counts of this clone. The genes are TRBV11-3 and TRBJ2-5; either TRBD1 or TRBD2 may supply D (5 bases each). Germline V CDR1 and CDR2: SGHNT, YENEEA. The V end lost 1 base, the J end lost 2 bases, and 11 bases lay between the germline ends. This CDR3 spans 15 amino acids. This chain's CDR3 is CASSLVWGRQETQYF. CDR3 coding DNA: TGTGCCAGCAGCTTAGTATGGGGGAGACAAGAGACCCAGTACTTC.

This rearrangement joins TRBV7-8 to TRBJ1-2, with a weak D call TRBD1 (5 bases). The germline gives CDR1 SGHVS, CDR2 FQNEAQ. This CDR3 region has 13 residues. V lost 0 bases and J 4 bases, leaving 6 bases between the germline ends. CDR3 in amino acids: CASSLARGYGYTF. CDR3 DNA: TGTGCCAGCAGCTTAGCAAGGGGCTATGGCTACACCTTC. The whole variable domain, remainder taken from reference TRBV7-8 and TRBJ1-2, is GAGVSQSPRYKVAKRGQDVALRCDPISGHVSLFWYQQALGQGPEFLTYFQNEAQLDKSGLPSDRFFAERPEGSVSTLKIQRTQQEDSAVYLCASSLARGYGYTFGSGTRLTVV.

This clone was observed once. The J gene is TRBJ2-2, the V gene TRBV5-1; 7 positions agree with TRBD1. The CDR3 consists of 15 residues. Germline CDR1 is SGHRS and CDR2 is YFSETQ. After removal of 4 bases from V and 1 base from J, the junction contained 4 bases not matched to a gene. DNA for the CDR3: TGCGCCAGCAGCGCCCGGACAGGGAACACCGGGGAGCTGTTTTTT. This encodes CASSARTGNTGELFF.

The CDR3 coding sequence is TGTGCCAGCAGCTTAGGGTTAGCGGGTACCCCCTACGAGCAGTACTTC. It is translated as CASSLGLAGTPYEQYF. This chain uses TRBV7-9 with TRBJ2-7, with 7 bases fitting TRBD2. J gave up 2 bases and V 1 base, and 8 bases lay outside the gene matches. The V gene's germline CDR1 is SEHNR and CDR2 FQNEAQ (reference sequence). The CDR3 has 16 amino acids.

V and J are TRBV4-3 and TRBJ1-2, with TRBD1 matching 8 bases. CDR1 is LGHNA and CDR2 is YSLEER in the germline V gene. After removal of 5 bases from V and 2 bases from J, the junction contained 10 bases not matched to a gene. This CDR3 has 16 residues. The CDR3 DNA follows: TGCGCCAGCAGCGAACGGGACAGGCGGAGGAACTATGGCTACACCTTC. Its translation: CASSERDRRRNYGYTF.

The CDR3 region has the DNA TGCGCCAGCAGCTCCTACTTGTCGGAGCAGTACTTC. This translates into CASSSYLSEQYF. The J gene is TRBJ2-7, the V gene TRBV5-1; D ambiguous. The CDR3 extends over 12 amino acids. V lost 3 bases and J lost 7, with 11 bases in between. Germline-derived CDR1 and CDR2 are SGHRS and YFSETQ. Full variable domain (rest looked up from reference TRBV5-1 and TRBJ2-7): KAGVTQTPRYLIKTRGQQVTLSCSPISGHRSVSWYQQTPGQGLQFLFEYFSETQRNKGNFPGRFSGRQFSNSRSEMNVSTLELGDSALYLCASSSYLSEQYFGPGTRLTVT.

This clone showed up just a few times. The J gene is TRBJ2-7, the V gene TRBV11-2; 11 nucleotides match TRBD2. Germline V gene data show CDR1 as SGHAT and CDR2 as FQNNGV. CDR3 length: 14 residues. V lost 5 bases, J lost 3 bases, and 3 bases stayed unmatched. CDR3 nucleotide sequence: TGTGCCAGCAGCCTAGCGGGAGGTCGCTACGAGCAGTACTTC. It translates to CASSLAGGRYEQYF.